These 26 T cell receptor beta chains were sequenced from one sample in a study of Ad26.COV2.S vaccination and SARS-CoV-2 variants. The method was immunoSEQ multiplex PCR; TCRdb's version includes in-frame clones alone and lacks a portion of them. The repertoire holds 300,000 to 500,000 clones, with 75% to 90% as singletons. Treatment meaning: 15 to 20 received Ad26.COV2.S at low or high dose, single or two shots; about 5 received placebo; per-sample allocation not given. Day 63 after the first injection of vaccine or placebo was the sampling time. This specimen consisted of peripheral blood, obtained in a trial of Ad26.COV2.S vaccine versus placebo. The receptor source for this set is a person between 18 and 59 years old who received the Ad26.COV2.S COVID-19 vaccine or a placebo.

The chain recombines TRBV6-5 with TRBJ1-6, with D unclear. Germline lookup yields CDR1 MNHEY and CDR2 SVGAGI. The germline V and J ends were trimmed by 6 bases and 0 bases, with 9 bases remaining between them. The CDR3 spans 15 residues. The DNA for the CDR3 is TGTGCCAGCAGATCAGAGCCCTCCTATAATTCACCCCTCCACTTT. Translated, it gives CASRSEPSYNSPLHF.

This clone was picked up one time. The V gene is TRBV7-2, the J gene TRBJ2-2; no firm D call. CDR1 and CDR2 (germline): SGHTA, FQGNSA. V was pared by 4 bases and J by 7 bases, with 7 bases between. This CDR3 region has 12 residues. CDR3 bases: TGTGCCAGCAGCTGGCTGGGCGGGGAGCTGTTTTTT. Its protein is CASSWLGGELFF.

The chain combines TRBV2 with TRBJ2-3, with D unclear. This CDR3 contains 12 residues. V dropped 4 bases and J dropped 1 base, with 3 bases sitting between them. Germline-derived CDR1 and CDR2 are SNHLY and FYNNEI. The CDR3: CASSVRTDTQYF. CDR3 in DNA: TGTGCCAGCAGTGTCCGCACAGATACGCAGTATTTT.

The rearrangement links TRBV10-2 to TRBJ2-1, with D unresolved. V was pared by 4 bases and J by 0 bases, with 10 bases between. There are 15 residues in the CDR3. The germline gives CDR1 WSHSY, CDR2 SAAADI. The CDR3 nucleotides read TGCGCCAGCAGTGCAAGTCAGAGCTCCTACAATGAGCAGTTCTTC. Its translation: CASSASQSSYNEQFF.

The chain joins TRBV5-1 to TRBJ1-2; perhaps TRBD1 as D (5 bases). Trimming removed 0 bases from V and 4 bases from J, with 16 bases in between. The CDR3 is 16 amino acids. Germline loops: CDR1 SGHRS, CDR2 YFSETQ. The CDR3 DNA is TGCGCCAGCAGCTTGGATCAGGGTGTTAGTGGCTATGGCTACACCTTC. Protein sequence: CASSLDQGVSGYGYTF. The full variable domain, its missing parts supplied by reference TRBV5-1 and TRBJ1-2, is KAGVTQTPRYLIKTRGQQVTLSCSPISGHRSVSWYQQTPGQGLQFLFEYFSETQRNKGNFPGRFSGRQFSNSRSEMNVSTLELGDSALYLCASSLDQGVSGYGYTFGSGTRLTVV.

The rearrangement uses TRBV5-1 and TRBJ2-3, with D unclear. V shed 4 bases and J shed 2 bases, with 5 bases lying between them. Germline CDR1 reads SGHRS; CDR2 reads YFSETQ. The CDR3 contains 12 residues. The CDR3 region is CASSPPTDTQYF. The CDR3 DNA follows: TGCGCCAGCAGCCCCCCCACAGATACGCAGTATTTT.

The chain links TRBV7-9 to TRBJ1-5, with D maybe TRBD1 (5 bases). The length of the CDR3 is 13 residues. From germline, CDR1 is SEHNR and CDR2 FQNEAQ (reference sequence). The germline V and J ends were trimmed by 5 bases and 3 bases, with 8 bases remaining between them. The CDR3 DNA sequence: TGTGCCAGCAGCAGGGGCCACAATCAGCCCCAGCATTTT. This translates into CASSRGHNQPQHF.

The genes are TRBV2 and TRBJ1-1; D gene ambiguous. The germline V and J ends were trimmed by 5 bases and 0 bases, with 7 bases remaining between them. This CDR3 contains 13 residues. CDR1 and CDR2 (germline): SNHLY, FYNNEI. The CDR3 nucleotides are TGTGCCAGCAGTCCTAGGATGAACACTGAAGCTTTCTTT. Protein: CASSPRMNTEAFF.

This clone has only a few counts. The V call is TRBV5-4, the J call TRBJ1-2; D gene ambiguous. Trimming removed 3 bases from V and 3 bases from J, with 9 bases in between. CDR3 length: 13 amino acids. The germline gives CDR1 SGHNT, CDR2 YYREEE (reference sequence). The CDR3 spells CASSSAVDYGYTF. The CDR3 DNA follows: TGTGCCAGCAGCTCGGCGGTAGACTATGGCTACACCTTC. The full variable domain, rest sourced from reference TRBV5-4 and TRBJ1-2, is ETGVTQSPTHLIKTRGQQVTLRCSSQSGHNTVSWYQQALGQGPQFIFQYYREEENGRGNFPPRFSGLQFPNYSSELNVNALELDDSALYLCASSSAVDYGYTFGSGTRLTVV.

The chain carries TRBV10-3 and TRBJ2-5, with 7 positions matching TRBD2. CDR3 length: 12 amino acids. Germline CDR1 is ENHRY and CDR2 is SYGVKD. The V gene end was trimmed by 8 bases and the J gene end by 2 bases; junction bases not matched to a gene: 2. CDR3 bases: TGTGCCATCGGGGAGGGGCAAGAGACCCAGTACTTC. Amino acids: CAIGEGQETQYF.

The chain uses TRBV5-6 and TRBJ1-5; TRBD1 might be the D (6 bases). Germline CDR1 SGHDT, CDR2 YYEEEE. The CDR3 is 16 residues long. Trimming shortened V by 3 bases and J by 2 bases, and 15 bases separated the two germline ends. CDR3 coding DNA: TGTGCCAGCAGCTCCACAGGGTGGGGTGGCAATCAGCCCCAGCATTTT. It translates to CASSSTGWGGNQPQHF.

The chain has TRBV18 and TRBJ2-5, with unresolved D. The CDR3 extends over 13 amino acids. The ends were cut back, 0 bases at V and 3 bases at J, with 5 bases in the middle. Per germline, CDR1 KGHSH and CDR2 LQKENI. The CDR3 DNA follows: TGTGCCAGCTCACCACCTACGGAAGAGACCCAGTACTTC. Translation gives CASSPPTEETQYF. Full variable domain (rest looked up from reference TRBV18 and TRBJ2-5): NAGVMQNPRHLVRRRGQEARLRCSPMKGHSHVYWYRQLPEEGLKFMVYLQKENIIDESGMPKERFSAEFPKEGPSILRIQQVVRGDSAAYFCASSPPTEETQYFGPGTRLLVL.

The gene calls are TRBV3-1 (or the pseudogene TRBV3-2) and TRBJ1-1; maybe TRBD1 (5 bases). CDR3 length: 17 residues. The germline V and J ends were trimmed by 0 bases and 1 base, with 15 bases remaining between them. The germline gives CDR1 LGHDT, CDR2 YNNKEL (reference sequence). The CDR3 DNA reads TGTGCCAGCAGCCAAGAGGGGCCAAGGGACTCGAACACTGAAGCTTTCTTT. It yields the protein CASSQEGPRDSNTEAFF.

CDR3 loop: CASSESFGQGNTEAFF. CDR3 nucleotide sequence: TGCGCCAGCAGTGAGTCGTTCGGACAGGGGAACACTGAAGCTTTCTTT. The chain has TRBV10-1 and TRBJ1-1; TRBD1 aligns across 8 bases. Germline CDR1 WNHNN, CDR2 SYGVQD (reference sequence). The CDR3 consists of 16 residues. J gave up 1 base and V 0 bases, and 4 bases lay outside the gene matches.

The chain links TRBV6-5 to TRBJ1-5; 8 nucleotides align to TRBD1. In germline, CDR1 is MNHEY, CDR2 SVGAGI. CDR3 size: 15 residues. With 11 bases clipped from V and 3 bases from J, the junction kept 12 bases outside the gene matches. The CDR3 protein is CAATRTGILNQPQHF. CDR3 sequence (DNA): TGTGCCGCGACCAGGACAGGGATCCTCAATCAGCCCCAGCATTTT.

The chain uses TRBV6-5 and TRBJ1-1, with 8 bases identical to TRBD1. The junction had 9 bases not matched to a gene; V was cut back by 4 bases and J by 5 bases. The CDR3 runs 15 residues. Germline assignment: CDR1 MNHEY and CDR2 SVGAGI. The CDR3 reads CASSSPDRGSTEAFF. The CDR3 DNA is TGTGCCAGCAGTTCCCCCGACAGGGGTAGTACTGAAGCTTTCTTT.

The table lists this clone with a few counts. This chain connects TRBV6-6 to TRBJ2-7; 11 bases are shared with TRBD1. Looked up from germline, CDR1 is MNHNY and CDR2 is SVGAGI (reference sequence). This CDR3 has 15 amino acids. The ends lost 8 bases at V and 6 bases at J; junction bases unmatched: 12. CDR3 bases: TGTGCCAGCGACCTGGACAGGGGGCTTTCCGGCGAGCAGTACTTC. It specifies CASDLDRGLSGEQYF.

J is TRBJ1-4 and V is TRBV11-2, with 9 bases identical to TRBD1. Germline V gene lookup returns CDR1 SGHAT and CDR2 FQNNGV. Losses at the gene ends were 8 bases for V and 11 bases for J; bases not matched to a gene: 21. The CDR3 sequence is 17 residues long. CDR3 nucleotides: TGTGCCAGCTGGCAAGGACAGGGGCTCCCTATTTTCGAGAAACTGTTTTTT. Protein sequence: CASWQGQGLPIFEKLFF.

The sample holds one count of this clone. CDR3 in amino acids: CASSQYRSRGDTQYF. The CDR3, as DNA: TGTGCCAGCAGCCAGTACAGGTCGCGCGGGGATACGCAGTATTTT. V gene TRBV3-1 (or the pseudogene TRBV3-2) combines with J gene TRBJ2-3; D may match TRBD1 or TRBD2 (5 bases each). CDR3 length equals 15 residues. V was cut by 3 bases and J by 6 bases, with 16 bases left in between. Per germline, CDR1 LGHDT and CDR2 YNNKEL (reference sequence).

In its sample, this clone was seen once. The gene calls are TRBV30 and TRBJ1-6; possibly TRBD1 for D (5 bases). Germline assignment: CDR1 GTSNPN and CDR2 SVGIG (reference sequence). V dropped 3 bases and J dropped 7 bases, with 13 bases sitting between them. This CDR3 spans 14 amino acids. This CDR3 reads CAWSDGTANSPLHF. For the CDR3, the DNA is TGTGCCTGGAGCGACGGGACGGCGAATTCACCCCTCCACTTT.

The rearrangement links TRBV7-9 to TRBJ1-2; tentatively, D is TRBD1 (6 bases). CDR3 length: 14 residues. V was cut by 5 bases and J by 3 bases, with 13 bases left in between. CDR1 and CDR2 (germline): SEHNR, FQNEAQ (reference sequence). The CDR3 DNA is TGTGCCAGCAGCGTCGCAGGGGCACACTATGGCTACACCTTC. Protein product: CASSVAGAHYGYTF.

This chain links TRBV15 with TRBJ2-1; D uncertain. The germline CDR1 and CDR2 sequences are LNHNV and YYDKDF (reference sequence). There are 15 residues in the CDR3. Trimming shortened V by 4 bases and J by 0 bases, and 10 bases separated the two germline ends. This CDR3 reads CATSIGPSSYNEQFF. As DNA, the CDR3 is TGTGCCACCAGCATAGGCCCAAGCTCCTACAATGAGCAGTTCTTC.

The chain combines TRBV4-3 with TRBJ2-1; 7 nucleotides agree with TRBD1. The CDR3 sequence is 13 residues long. The V segment lost 4 bases and the J segment 6 bases; nucleotides outside the gene matches: 3. The germline V gene encodes CDR1 LGHNA and CDR2 YSLEER. Here the CDR3 DNA reads TGCGCCAGCAGCCTCAGGGGGTCCAATGAGCAGTTCTTC. Its protein product is CASSLRGSNEQFF.

V gene TRBV27 combines with J gene TRBJ2-7; 7 positions agree with TRBD1. Germline V gene data show CDR1 as MNHEY and CDR2 as SMNVEV (reference sequence). This CDR3 contains 13 residues. Trimming removed 5 bases from V and 2 bases from J; junction bases left unmatched: 3. CDR3 in amino acids: CASSNQGAYEQYF. The CDR3 DNA sequence: TGTGCCAGCAGTAACCAGGGGGCCTACGAGCAGTACTTC.

V is TRBV5-1 and J is TRBJ1-5, with D maybe TRBD1 (5 bases). This CDR3 region has 16 residues. Trimming shortened V by 0 bases and J by 2 bases, and 12 bases separated the two germline ends. Germline CDR1 SGHRS, CDR2 YFSETQ. For the CDR3, the DNA is TGCGCCAGCAGCTTGGAGGGTTGGGACGGCAATCAGCCCCAGCATTTT. Protein: CASSLEGWDGNQPQHF.

This clone has just one count. The gene calls are TRBV5-1 and TRBJ1-2, with D perhaps matching TRBD1 (6 bases). Deletions cut 5 bases from V and 6 bases from J, with 14 bases between. The CDR3 is made up of 13 amino acids. Germline CDR1 reads SGHRS; CDR2 reads YFSETQ. The CDR3 reads CASRPAGGHGYTF. The CDR3, as DNA: TGCGCCAGCAGACCCGCGGGGGGGCATGGCTACACCTTC. Full variable domain (outside the CDR3, taken from reference TRBV5-1 and TRBJ1-2): KAGVTQTPRYLIKTRGQQVTLSCSPISGHRSVSWYQQTPGQGLQFLFEYFSETQRNKGNFPGRFSGRQFSNSRSEMNVSTLELGDSALYLCASRPAGGHGYTFGSGTRLTVV.